The rows below give T cell receptor beta chains drawn from one sample of a study of early stage breast cancer tumors. Data came from immunoSEQ multiplex PCR; TCRdb stores just in-frame clones and leaves some out. The table lists nearly 70,000 clones, over 80% of them singletons. Sequenced sample: blood. Source of these receptors: a person aged 40-50 years with breast cancer. Both conserved end residues are part of each CDR3. D genes are given only for firm matches. Rows give clone size only sometimes, using once, few, many, or a class for an expanded clone.

cdr3_nt,cdr3_aa,cdr3_length,v_call,j_call,d_call,clone_size
TGTGCCAGCCACGGTCGTGGCGGAGGCAGCTACGAGCAGTACTTC,CASHGRGGGSYEQYF,15,TRBV6-5,TRBJ2-7,.,.
TGTGCCAGCAGTCGAGAGGGAAGTATCAATCAGCCCCAGCATTTT,CASSREGSINQPQHF,15,TRBV6-6,TRBJ1-5,.,.
TGTGCCAGCAGTGGGCCCGGGTTTAGCACAGATACGCAGTATTTT,CASSGPGFSTDTQYF,15,TRBV2,TRBJ2-3,.,.
TGTGCCAGCAGCCCAGGACTAGCGGGAGCGAACACCGGGGAGCTGTTTTTT,CASSPGLAGANTGELFF,17,TRBV7-9,TRBJ2-2,TRBD2,once
TGTGCCAGCTCACCAAGGACAGGAAAAGACTCTGGAAACACCATATATTTT,CASSPRTGKDSGNTIYF,17,TRBV18,TRBJ1-3,TRBD1,.
TGTGCCAGCTCACCAGAAGTCCCCGGGCCCTACTCTGGGGCCAACGTCCTGACTTTC,CASSPEVPGPYSGANVLTF,19,TRBV18,TRBJ2-6,.,once
TGTGCCTGGAGTTTCCTAGCAGGAGGGAAGGAGACCCAGTACTTC,CAWSFLAGGKETQYF,15,TRBV30,TRBJ2-5,.,once
TGTGCCAGCAGCCCACAACCGGGACTAGCGGGAGGGCCTGAGCAGTTCTTC,CASSPQPGLAGGPEQFF,17,TRBV5-8,TRBJ2-1,TRBD2,.
TGTGCCAGCAGTTATGGAATGAGCCACTCCTACGAGCAGTACTTC,CASSYGMSHSYEQYF,15,TRBV6-5,TRBJ2-7,.,.
TGTGCTAGTGGCTATAACGGTGGACAGGGCTCGCTCTACGAGCAGTACTTC,CASGYNGGQGSLYEQYF,17,TRBV12-5,TRBJ2-7,TRBD1,.
TGTGCCAGCAGCTCATCCACGACCCGGAGGGGGGGAACCTACGAGCAGTACTTC,CASSSSTTRRGGTYEQYF,18,TRBV7-9,TRBJ2-7,.,.
TGTGCCAGCAGCCCTGGACAGGGGGGAGCCTTCCGCTCCTACGAGCAGTACTTC,CASSPGQGGAFRSYEQYF,18,TRBV11-2,TRBJ2-7,TRBD1,.
TGTGCCTGGAGGGGACAGGGCAATCAGCCCCAGCATTTT,CAWRGQGNQPQHF,13,TRBV30,TRBJ1-5,TRBD1,.
TGTGCCAGCAGGAAGGGGGACCACGAGCAGTACTTC,CASRKGDHEQYF,12,TRBV28,TRBJ2-7,.,.
TGTGCTAGTGGTTCTACCGAGGGACTAGCGGGAGATTTTGGACGTGAGCAGTTCTTC,CASGSTEGLAGDFGREQFF,19,TRBV12-5,TRBJ2-1,TRBD2,.
TGTGCCAGCAGTTACAGGGGGGAGACTGAAGCTTTCTTT,CASSYRGETEAFF,13,TRBV13,TRBJ1-1,TRBD1,few
TGTGCCAGCAGCGCCATGACCCTGGGACAGGGGGTTGCAGATACGCAGTATTTT,CASSAMTLGQGVADTQYF,18,TRBV7-3,TRBJ2-3,TRBD1,.
TGTGCCTGGAGTGTAATGCGGGAGCAGTTCTTC,CAWSVMREQFF,11,TRBV30,TRBJ2-1,.,.
TGTGCCAGCAGTGAAGGGAGACTAGCGTTACAAGAGACCCAGTACTTC,CASSEGRLALQETQYF,16,TRBV25-1,TRBJ2-5,TRBD2,.
TGCGCCAGCAGCCGGGGGTCAGCCTCCTACGAGCAGTACTTC,CASSRGSASYEQYF,14,TRBV5-1,TRBJ2-7,.,few
TGCGCCAGCAGCCTAACTAGCGGGAGGGCCTCGAATGAGCAGTTCTTC,CASSLTSGRASNEQFF,16,TRBV5-1,TRBJ2-1,TRBD2,.
TGTGCCAGTAGTTCAGCAGGGGTCCCTGAAGCTTTCTTT,CASSSAGVPEAFF,13,TRBV19,TRBJ1-1,.,.
TGTGCCAGCAGCTTGGTAGGACAGGAAAGCTCTGGAAACACTATATATTTT,CASSLVGQESSGNTIYF,17,TRBV5-4,TRBJ1-3,TRBD1,.
TGTGCCAGCAGTCTGACGGTAGGGCGGAGGGAGCTGTTTTTT,CASSLTVGRRELFF,14,TRBV28,TRBJ2-2,.,.
TGTGCCAGCAGTTCAAACAGGAGGGGAGGGAACACTGAAGCTTTCTTT,CASSSNRRGGNTEAFF,16,TRBV28,TRBJ1-1,.,.
TGTGCCTGGAGTCGGTCAGCTGAAGCTTTCTTT,CAWSRSAEAFF,11,TRBV30,TRBJ1-1,.,.
TGTGCCAGCAGTTTTCAGGGGTTGAACACTGAAGCTTTCTTT,CASSFQGLNTEAFF,14,TRBV27,TRBJ1-1,.,few
TGTGCCAGCTCACGCCGGGACGACACTAACTATGGCTACACCTTC,CASSRRDDTNYGYTF,15,TRBV18,TRBJ1-2,.,.
TGCAGCGTTAGTCTCGGGACAACAACTAATGAAAAACTGTTTTTT,CSVSLGTTTNEKLFF,15,TRBV29-1,TRBJ1-4,.,.
TGCGCCAGCAGCCAAGAACGGGACTACTATGGCTACACCTTC,CASSQERDYYGYTF,14,TRBV4-1,TRBJ1-2,.,few
TGTGCCAGCAGCTTAAAGGGGGCGGGAAGCTACAATGAGCAGTTCTTC,CASSLKGAGSYNEQFF,16,TRBV7-3,TRBJ2-1,.,.
TGTGCCAGTAGCTCGACAGGGGGCAAAGTCTACGAGCAGTACTTC,CASSSTGGKVYEQYF,15,TRBV19,TRBJ2-7,TRBD1,.
TGTGCCAGCAGTGAGACAGGGGGCACTGAAAAACTGTTTTTT,CASSETGGTEKLFF,14,TRBV25-1,TRBJ1-4,TRBD1,.
TGCAGCGTGGCTGGGACAGTTGCCGGGACTAGCATAGACGAGCAGTACTTC,CSVAGTVAGTSIDEQYF,17,TRBV29-1,TRBJ2-7,TRBD2,once
TGTGCCAGCAGGGGGGATGGAGGAGAAGCTTTCTTT,CASRGDGGEAFF,12,TRBV2,TRBJ1-1,.,few
TGCGCCAGCAGGCTAGGACAGGGTACCACAGATACGCAGTATTTT,CASRLGQGTTDTQYF,15,TRBV5-1,TRBJ2-3,TRBD1,.
TGTGCCAGCAGTTCATACACAGGGGGTGAAGCTTTCTTT,CASSSYTGGEAFF,13,TRBV27,TRBJ1-1,TRBD1,.
TGTGCCAGCAGCTTAGATGGGGGAGGGCCCTACGAGCAGTACTTC,CASSLDGGGPYEQYF,15,TRBV11-2,TRBJ2-7,TRBD2,.
TGTGCCAGCCGAACAGCGGGAGAGGGGACCGGGGAGCTGTTTTTT,CASRTAGEGTGELFF,15,TRBV28,TRBJ2-2,TRBD2,once
TGTGCCAGCAGCAGGGGGCGCGGCGAGCAGTACTTC,CASSRGRGEQYF,12,TRBV5-6,TRBJ2-7,TRBD1,.
TGTGCCAGCAGCCCTACCGGTGGGGTGCTTATATACAATGAGCAGTTCTTC,CASSPTGGVLIYNEQFF,17,TRBV7-8,TRBJ2-1,.,.
TGTGCCAGCAGTTTATTCAGGGATGGAAACGAGCAGTACTTC,CASSLFRDGNEQYF,14,TRBV28,TRBJ2-7,.,.
TGCGCCAGCAGCTTGGAACGGGCGAACACTGAAGCTTTCTTT,CASSLERANTEAFF,14,TRBV5-1,TRBJ1-1,.,.